Below are 11 T cell receptor beta chains sequenced from a single sample in a study of control samples from healthy donors and cancer patients. Clones were read by immunoSEQ multiplex PCR, and TCRdb kept only the in-frame ones, dropping some. The repertoire holds fewer than 250,000 clones, with roughly nine tenths as singletons. Sequencing was performed on blood. The source is a man aged 25-40 years in good health.

This chain connects TRBV4-1 to TRBJ2-7; 10 bases fit TRBD2. The V segment lost 1 base and the J segment 2 bases; nucleotides outside the gene matches: 5. The CDR3 has 16 amino acids. Germline assignment: CDR1 MGHRA and CDR2 YSYEKL. Written as DNA, the CDR3 is TGCGCCAGCAGCCAAGTCCTAGCGGGGGTGCCCTACGAGCAGTACTTC. As protein: CASSQVLAGVPYEQYF.

J is TRBJ1-5 and V is TRBV30; a weak D match, TRBD1 (5 bases). V was cut by 2 bases and J by 6 bases, with 11 bases left in between. CDR1 and CDR2 (germline): GTSNPN, SVGIG (reference sequence). CDR3 length equals 13 residues. The CDR3 DNA follows: TGTGCCTGGAGTACTCAGGGCGCTCAGCCCCAGCATTTT. Protein: CAWSTQGAQPQHF.

This chain connects TRBV7-2 to TRBJ1-4, with 9 bases aligning to TRBD1. The germline V gene encodes CDR1 SGHTA and CDR2 FQGNSA. CDR3 length: 14 amino acids. Trimming removed 5 bases from V and 8 bases from J; junction bases left unmatched: 6. As DNA, the CDR3 is TGTGCCAGCAGCCCGGGACAGGGTGGCGAAAAACTGTTTTTT. It translates to CASSPGQGGEKLFF.

The chain recombines TRBV12-3 or TRBV12-4 with TRBJ1-6, with D possibly TRBD1 on 6 matching bases. The CDR3 spans 11 residues. V shed 4 bases and J shed 15 bases, with 10 bases lying between them. CDR3 region: CASSSGTILHF. DNA for the CDR3: TGTGCCAGCAGTTCCGGGACAATCCTCCACTTT.

The chain recombines TRBV7-8 with TRBJ1-3; no reliable D call. Trimming took 5 bases from V and 0 from J, leaving 14 bases between them. The CDR3 has 16 residues. Germline V gene data show CDR1 as SGHVS and CDR2 as FQNEAQ. In DNA form, the CDR3 reads TGTGCCAGCAGCGAGTTGTATGACGGCTCTGGAAACACCATATATTTT. It yields the protein CASSELYDGSGNTIYF.

V gene TRBV19 combines with J gene TRBJ2-2; tentative D call: TRBD1 (6 bases). V lost 7 bases and J lost 4, with 13 bases in between. There are 14 residues in the CDR3. Germline lookup yields CDR1 LNHDA and CDR2 SQIVND (reference sequence). CDR3: CASTPQGRTGELFF. In DNA, the CDR3 is TGTGCCAGTACCCCACAGGGTCGCACCGGGGAGCTGTTTTTT.

This chain links TRBV5-6 with TRBJ2-7; D is undetermined. Trimming stripped 1 base from V and 3 bases from J, with 5 bases between. This CDR3 has 12 residues. In germline, CDR1 is SGHDT, CDR2 YYEEEE. CDR3 residues: CASSLYSYEQYF. DNA of the CDR3: TGTGCCAGCAGCTTGTACAGCTACGAGCAGTACTTC.

This clone is a singleton in its sample. This chain links TRBV6-5 with TRBJ2-7, with TRBD2 as a possible D gene (6 bases). The ends were cut back, 0 bases at V and 4 bases at J, with 13 bases in the middle. In germline, CDR1 is MNHEY, CDR2 SVGAGI. The CDR3 spans 15 residues. As DNA, the CDR3 is TGTGCCAGCAGTTACTCGCTGGGACTGAGGTACGAGCAGTACTTC. It translates to CASSYSLGLRYEQYF.

The chain employs TRBV24-1 and TRBJ2-7; D is ambiguous. The V end was cut by 12 bases, the J end by 3 bases, with 14 bases between. Germline V gene data show CDR1 as KGHDR and CDR2 as SFDVKD. CDR3 length: 12 amino acids. The DNA for the CDR3 is TGTGCCCCCTTGGTGAATGGCTACGAGCAGTACTTC. Protein product: CAPLVNGYEQYF.

This rearrangement joins TRBV6-5 to TRBJ2-1; D is possibly TRBD1 (5 bases). V lost 6 bases and J lost 0, with 6 bases in between. This CDR3 contains 13 residues. Germline assignment: CDR1 MNHEY and CDR2 SVGAGI. The CDR3 DNA reads TGTGCCAGCAGGACAGTCTCCTACAATGAGCAGTTCTTC. Protein: CASRTVSYNEQFF.

The gene calls are TRBV15 and TRBJ2-3, with no clear D. CDR1 is LNHNV and CDR2 is YYDKDF in the germline V gene (reference sequence). This CDR3 is 15 amino acids long. V gave up 0 bases and J gave up 0 bases, with 7 bases separating them. The CDR3 DNA reads TGTGCCACCAGCAGAGATTTCGCTAGCACAGATACGCAGTATTTT. Its protein is CATSRDFASTDTQYF.